These 6 T cell receptor beta chains were all obtained from the same sample, sequenced in a study of tissue T cells after allogeneic stem cell transplantation. Described time point: mouse harvest day 7 after allogeneic transplant. Tail vein injection delivered 10^7 T-cell-depleted bone marrow cells and 10^6 splenic CD5+ T cells. Produced via immunoSEQ multiplex PCR; TCRdb's table is partial and in-frame only. Of some 6,100 clones in the sample, roughly 47% are singletons; the top ten hold 2.5% to 3.5%. Sequencing input: skin. These receptor sequences come from a female BALB/c mouse given C57BL/6 T cells with graft-versus-host disease after an allogeneic hematopoietic cell transplant.

As to this clone: Any gene name here is a mouse gene name. The CDR3 here is CASSDGTGVYAEQFF. CDR3 DNA, as far as it was read: TGTGCCAGCAGTGATGGGACTGGGGTCTATGCTGAGCAGTTC. The chain couples TRBV13-3 to TRBJ2-1; 9 bases fit TRBD2. The CDR3 extends 1 residue past the end of the read, so its final part is completed from the germline J gene. Germline CDR1 reads NNHDY; CDR2 reads SYVADS. Unmatched junction bases numbered 1, after V lost 0 bases and J lost 3 bases. The CDR3 runs to 15 residues.

In this sample, this clone turned up a few times. Gene names are mouse gene names. The CDR3 extends 1 residue past the end of the read, so its final part is completed from the germline J gene. The chain combines TRBV3 with TRBJ2-3; D is possibly TRBD2 (6 bases). There are 15 residues in the CDR3. Germline CDR1 and CDR2: SNHLY and FYNGKV (reference sequence). The V gene lost 4 bases and the J gene lost 0 bases, with 11 bases spanning the gap. The sequenced part of the CDR3 DNA is TGTGCCAGCAGCTCCTCTGGGGAGAGTGCAGAAACGCTGTAT. It encodes CASSSSGESAETLY. The full CDR3 reads CASSSSGESAETLYF.

This clone was seen more than once but under ten times. Gene labels here are mouse ones. The read finishes 1 residue shy of the CDR3 end, and the germline J gene is used to complete it. This chain joins TRBV26 and TRBJ2-7, with unresolved D. Trimming cost V 4 bases and J 4 bases, with 5 bases left between them. This CDR3 spans 11 amino acids. Germline lookup yields CDR1 KGHPV and CDR2 FQNQEV (reference sequence). The sequenced CDR3 bases are TGTGCCAGCAGTCCAGATTATGAACAGTAC. This sequence encodes CASSPDYEQY. The entire CDR3 is CASSPDYEQYF.

A remark on this clone: Genes here carry mouse names. The sequence runs out 1 residue before the end of the CDR3; the remainder is reconstructed from the germline J gene. The genes are TRBV4 and TRBJ1-1, with no clear D. This CDR3 comprises 15 residues. The germline CDR1 and CDR2 sequences are LGHDT and YNNKQL (reference sequence). Trimming shortened V by 3 bases and J by 0 bases, and 11 bases separated the two germline ends. The part of the CDR3 DNA that was read is TGTGCCAGCAGCTACGGACGTACTGCAAACACAGAAGTCTTC. It specifies CASSYGRTANTEVF. The whole CDR3 region reads CASSYGRTANTEVFF.

This clone was observed a handful of times. The germline and genes are mouse ones. The read halts 1 residue ahead of the CDR3 end, with the missing end drawn from the germline J gene. The V gene is TRBV15, the J gene TRBJ1-6; D not resolved. TRBJ1-6 is annotated as an ORF whose role is uncertain. V was cut by 3 bases and J by 4 bases, with 4 bases left in between. This CDR3 contains 13 residues. CDR1 is SGHND, CDR2 FRSKSL, per germline. The part of the CDR3 DNA that was read is TGTGCCAGCAGTTTCGGTTATAATTCGCCCCTCTAC. Residues: CASSFGYNSPLY. Given in full, the CDR3 is CASSFGYNSPLYF.

This clone turned up a few times. Gene names follow the mouse nomenclature. Coverage ceases 1 residue before the CDR3 finishes, and the germline J gene fills in the end. The chain uses TRBV23 and TRBJ2-5; TRBD2 is taken as the D call from the table, unchecked against the DNA. This CDR3 is built from 15 residues. Germline-derived CDR1 and CDR2 are KGHTA and FQNQQP. CDR3 DNA (partial): TGCTCCAGCAGTCAATCCCTGGGGGGGCGAGACACCCAGTAC. Protein product: CSSSQSLGGRDTQY. The full-length CDR3 reads as CSSSQSLGGRDTQYF.